These 10 T cell receptor beta chains were sequenced from one sample in a study of shared clonotypes between healthy human individuals (dated by TCRdb to about 2020). Libraries were constructed by the immunoSEQ multiplex PCR assay. TCRdb mirrors the immuneACCESS table, restricted to in-frame sequences. Some clones are absent from its copies; in checked studies, under half trace to an unresolved V gene, and the reason for the others is unknown. A total of 2 million to 3 million clones appear in this sample, around nine tenths of them only once. Of the sample, more than 0.12% falls within the top ten clones. The source material was naive CD4+ T cells sorted from blood. The cell subset or site label corresponds to: CD45RA+ positively selected. Receptor source: a man younger than 35 in good health.

This sequence joins TRBV10-1 and TRBJ1-4, with 8 bases fitting TRBD1. The CDR3 runs 16 residues. CDR1 WNHNN and CDR2 SYGVQD come from the germline V gene (reference sequence). The junction had 9 bases not matched to a gene; V was cut back by 4 bases and J by 5 bases. The CDR3 is CASSVKGDRLNEKLFF. In nucleotides, the CDR3 is TGCGCCAGCAGTGTGAAGGGGGACAGGTTAAATGAAAAACTGTTTTTT.

The V call is TRBV4-3, the J call TRBJ2-1; 10 bases are a match to TRBD2. The CDR3 loop spans 17 amino acids. CDR1 is LGHNA, CDR2 YSLEER, per germline. V was pared by 0 bases and J by 4 bases, with 6 bases of the junction left unmatched. CDR3 protein: CASSQDLAGVGYNEQFF. The DNA of the CDR3 is TGCGCCAGCAGCCAAGATCTAGCGGGAGTCGGTTACAATGAGCAGTTCTTC.

J is TRBJ2-1 and V is TRBV4-3; the D is unclear. Trimming removed 4 bases at V and 7 bases at J, with 14 bases between. Per the germline V gene, CDR1 is LGHNA and CDR2 is YSLEER. This CDR3 is 14 amino acids long. The CDR3 region is CASSRASQQNEQFF. The CDR3, as DNA: TGCGCCAGCAGCCGGGCAAGTCAACAGAATGAGCAGTTCTTC.

This chain connects TRBV18 to TRBJ1-1, with TRBD1 matching over 8 bases. With 2 bases clipped from V and 0 bases from J, the junction kept 8 bases outside the gene matches. CDR3 length: 17 residues. Germline V CDR1 and CDR2: KGHSH, LQKENI. CDR3 coding DNA: TGTGCCAGCTCACCAATCCAGGGGGCTTCGATGAACACTGAAGCTTTCTTT. Protein sequence: CASSPIQGASMNTEAFF.

The chain recombines TRBV5-4 with TRBJ1-6; D remains unclear. V lost 2 bases to trimming and J lost 8 bases, with 8 bases between them. CDR1 and CDR2 from the germline V gene are SGHNT and YYREEE (reference sequence). The length of the CDR3 is 13 residues. The CDR3 sequence: CASSFQVYSPLHF. DNA for the CDR3: TGTGCCAGCAGCTTCCAGGTCTATTCACCCCTCCACTTT.

This chain joins TRBV5-1 and TRBJ2-5; tentatively, D is TRBD1 (6 bases). The J call could be wrong; TRBJ2-7 is a better fit for the DNA end. There are 15 residues in the CDR3. In germline, CDR1 is SGHRS, CDR2 YFSETQ. DNA of the CDR3: TGCGCCAGCAGCTTGAGCCCTGGACAGACCTACGAGCAGTACTTC. Translating gives CASSLSPGQTYEQYF.

The rearrangement links TRBV6-1 to TRBJ2-5; weak D call: TRBD1 (6 bases). Germline V lookup: CDR1 MNHNS, CDR2 SASEGT. This CDR3 comprises 13 residues. V was shortened by 6 bases and J by 1 base, with 9 bases between the two germline ends. This CDR3 reads CASSTGTQETQYF. The CDR3 bases are TGTGCCAGCAGCACAGGGACCCAAGAGACCCAGTACTTC.

The chain carries TRBV6-1 and TRBJ1-4; D ambiguous. Per germline, CDR1 MNHNS and CDR2 SASEGT. Trimming removed 1 base at V and 7 bases at J, with 13 bases between. The CDR3 has 15 amino acids. In DNA form, the CDR3 reads TGTGCCAGCAGTGAAGGTCCGGTTCGGAGTGAAAAACTGTTTTTT. It translates to CASSEGPVRSEKLFF.

The chain couples TRBV5-6 to TRBJ2-7; D ambiguous. This CDR3 has 13 amino acids. V dropped 7 bases and J dropped 5 bases, with 16 bases sitting between them. Germline CDR1 and CDR2: SGHDT and YYEEEE. CDR3 residues: CASRPYGRDEQYF. DNA of the CDR3: TGTGCCAGCCGCCCCTACGGTCGGGACGAGCAGTACTTC.

The chain has TRBV5-6 and TRBJ2-5, with 10 bases lining up with TRBD1. The CDR3 is 14 residues long. In germline, CDR1 is SGHDT, CDR2 YYEEEE. Trimming cost V 4 bases and J 11 bases; bases outside gene matches: 11. The CDR3 coding sequence is TGTGCCAGCAGCCCCGGGACAGGGGTTTGGGAGCAGTACTTC. As protein: CASSPGTGVWEQYF.